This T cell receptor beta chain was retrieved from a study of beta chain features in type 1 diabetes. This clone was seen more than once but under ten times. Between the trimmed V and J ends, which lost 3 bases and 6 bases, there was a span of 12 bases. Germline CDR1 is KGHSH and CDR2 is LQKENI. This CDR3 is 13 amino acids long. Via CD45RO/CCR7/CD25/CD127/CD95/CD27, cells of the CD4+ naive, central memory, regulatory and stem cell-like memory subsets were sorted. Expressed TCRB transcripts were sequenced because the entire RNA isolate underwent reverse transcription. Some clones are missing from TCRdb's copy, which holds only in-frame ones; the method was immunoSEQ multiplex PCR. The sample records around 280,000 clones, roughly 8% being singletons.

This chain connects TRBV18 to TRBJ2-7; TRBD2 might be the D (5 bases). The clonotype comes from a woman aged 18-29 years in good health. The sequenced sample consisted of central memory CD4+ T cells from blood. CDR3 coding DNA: TGTGCCAGCTCACCCCGGCAGGCGGGCGAGCAGTACTTC. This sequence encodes CASSPRQAGEQYF.